The 27 T cell receptor beta chains below were found in one sample sequenced in a study of blood T cell repertoires in COVID-19. Only in-frame clones appear in the TCRdb table, and some are missing; sequencing was by immunoSEQ multiplex PCR. In the table there are 310,000 or so clones, roughly 90% of which are singletons. Material: peripheral blood. These receptor sequences come from a man younger than 35 who had recovered from COVID-19.

The chain is built from TRBV19 and TRBJ1-1; 11 bases match TRBD1. Trimming at V came to 9 bases and at J to 3 bases, leaving 12 bases not matched to a gene. Germline values: CDR1 LNHDA, CDR2 SQIVND (reference sequence). This CDR3 is built from 16 residues. CDR3: CARSTGQGARYTEAFF. CDR3 DNA sequence: TGTGCCAGGTCCACCGGACAGGGGGCACGGTACACTGAAGCTTTCTTT.

This clone has just a few counts. The genes are TRBV6-5 and TRBJ1-5, with D perhaps matching TRBD1 (5 bases). In germline, CDR1 is MNHEY, CDR2 SVGAGI. The CDR3 is 14 residues long. Trimming removed 6 bases at V and 6 bases at J, with 15 bases between. CDR3: CASRSTAGGQPQHF. CDR3 bases: TGTGCCAGCAGATCGACAGCAGGCGGTCAGCCCCAGCATTTT.

The chain links TRBV6-5 to TRBJ2-5; 9 nucleotides align to TRBD1. The CDR3 has 14 amino acids. The junction had 5 bases not matched to a gene; V was cut back by 4 bases and J by 5 bases. Germline loops: CDR1 MNHEY, CDR2 SVGAGI. The CDR3 here is CASSLTGGRETQYF. CDR3 coding DNA: TGTGCCAGCAGTTTAACAGGGGGCAGGGAGACCCAGTACTTC.

The V and J genes are TRBV5-4 and TRBJ2-1; D call uncertain. The CDR3 has 12 residues. The V gene's germline CDR1 is SGHNT and CDR2 YYREEE (reference sequence). Trimming stripped 0 bases from V and 6 bases from J, with 4 bases between. This chain's CDR3 is CASSLASNEQFF. DNA for the CDR3: TGTGCCAGCAGCTTGGCATCCAATGAGCAGTTCTTC.

This chain uses TRBV14 with TRBJ2-1, with 7 nucleotides matching TRBD2. Germline V CDR1 and CDR2: SGHDN, FVKESK. J was trimmed by 8 bases and V by 4 bases; bases with no gene match: 14. The CDR3 sequence is 16 residues long. In DNA, the CDR3 is TGTGCCAGCAGCCTCCCGGGCGGGGGATGGGAGGATGAGCAGTTCTTC. It is translated as CASSLPGGGWEDEQFF.

This chain joins TRBV4-1 and TRBJ2-5; 9 nucleotides agree with TRBD2. Germline-derived CDR1 and CDR2 are MGHRA and YSYEKL. V shed 0 bases and J 1 base; nucleotides not matched to a gene: 3. The CDR3 has 16 amino acids. The CDR3: CASSQEGTSSQETQYF. CDR3 DNA: TGCGCCAGCAGCCAAGAAGGGACTAGCTCCCAAGAGACCCAGTACTTC.

V is TRBV7-2 and J is TRBJ1-1, with 10 bases matching TRBD1. The CDR3 has 16 residues. The V and J ends lost 1 base and 11 bases, in that order; junction bases with no gene match: 13. Germline CDR1 is SGHTA and CDR2 is FQGNSA. The CDR3 loop reads CASSLVGDRGLGSAFF. Written as DNA, the CDR3 is TGTGCCAGCAGCTTAGTAGGGGACAGGGGATTGGGGTCTGCTTTCTTT.

V usage is TRBV24-1 and J usage is TRBJ1-1, with 7 bases fitting TRBD1. V trimming: 4 bases; J trimming: 1 base; junction bases outside the gene matches: 5. The CDR3 has 15 residues. Germline assignment: CDR1 KGHDR and CDR2 SFDVKD. The CDR3 DNA reads TGTGCCACCAGTGACCCGCGACAGGGGAACACTGAAGCTTTCTTT. Its translation is CATSDPRQGNTEAFF.

J is TRBJ1-3 and V is TRBV18; perhaps TRBD1 as D (5 bases). The germline CDR1 and CDR2 sequences are KGHSH and LQKENI. The CDR3 runs to 14 residues. Trimming shortened V by 0 bases and J by 6 bases, and 9 bases separated the two germline ends. For the CDR3, the DNA is TGTGCCAGCTCACCACCGACAGCCATAAACACCATATATTTT. Translating it yields CASSPPTAINTIYF.

The rearrangement links TRBV11-3 to TRBJ2-2; D remains unclear. This CDR3 has 13 amino acids. Germline values: CDR1 SGHNT, CDR2 YENEEA. V dropped 5 bases and J dropped 3 bases, with 7 bases sitting between them. CDR3 sequence: CASSLQDTGELFF. CDR3 DNA: TGTGCCAGCAGCCTTCAGGACACCGGGGAGCTGTTTTTT.

The chain employs TRBV10-3 and TRBJ2-7; D is perhaps TRBD2 (6 bases). CDR1 and CDR2 (germline): ENHRY, SYGVKD. Trimming pared 0 bases from V and 1 base from J, leaving 16 bases between. This CDR3 is built from 17 residues. The CDR3 bases are TGTGCCATCAGTGAGTCGATCCCTAGCGACGTATCCTACGAGCAGTACTTC. Amino acid sequence: CAISESIPSDVSYEQYF.

The chain employs TRBV11-2 and TRBJ1-1; D uncertain. The germline V gene has CDR1 SGHAT and CDR2 FQNNGV. The CDR3 is 13 residues long. V was clipped by 1 base and J by 7 bases, with 10 bases between them. The CDR3 nucleotides are TGTGCCAGCAGCTTAGCCGGGTTGGGTGAAGCTTTCTTT. It translates to CASSLAGLGEAFF.

V is TRBV27 and J is TRBJ1-2; TRBD1 aligns across 9 bases. CDR1 MNHEY and CDR2 SMNVEV come from the germline V gene (reference sequence). The CDR3 totals 13 residues. Unmatched junction bases numbered 1, after V lost 2 bases and J lost 6 bases. The CDR3 nucleotides read TGTGCCAGCAGTTTAGGACAGGGGAATGGCTACACCTTC. Translating it yields CASSLGQGNGYTF.

The gene calls are TRBV7-8 and TRBJ2-7; TRBD1 is a possible D gene (6 bases). The CDR3 is 16 residues long. The V end was cut by 2 bases, the J end by 0 bases, with 14 bases between. Germline V gene data show CDR1 as SGHVS and CDR2 as FQNEAQ. CDR3 DNA: TGTGCCAGCAGCTTATCCCGCAGGGGTCCCTCCTACGAGCAGTACTTC. Residues: CASSLSRRGPSYEQYF.

This chain joins TRBV18 and TRBJ1-1; 7 bases match TRBD1. Germline V CDR1 and CDR2: KGHSH, LQKENI. V gave up 2 bases and J gave up 5 bases; unmatched junction bases: 11. There are 16 residues in the CDR3. CDR3 protein: CASSPASGTVGTEAFF. Here the CDR3 DNA reads TGTGCCAGCTCACCAGCCTCCGGGACAGTGGGGACTGAAGCTTTCTTT. The full variable domain, its missing parts supplied by reference TRBV18 and TRBJ1-1, is NAGVMQNPRHLVRRRGQEARLRCSPMKGHSHVYWYRQLPEEGLKFMVYLQKENIIDESGMPKERFSAEFPKEGPSILRIQQVVRGDSAAYFCASSPASGTVGTEAFFGQGTRLTVV.

V usage is TRBV12-3 or TRBV12-4 and J usage is TRBJ1-3; D is unresolved. This CDR3 is 13 amino acids long. Trimming shortened V by 6 bases and J by 4 bases, and 10 bases separated the two germline ends. CDR3 nucleotide sequence: TGTGCCAGCAGGAGAACTAGGGGAAACACCATATATTTT. As protein: CASRRTRGNTIYF.

This chain joins TRBV21-1 and TRBJ2-6; the table assigns TRBD1, which was not confirmed against the DNA. TRBV21-1 is described as a pseudogene. This CDR3 has 17 amino acids. The CDR3: CASSKFQGSPGANVLTF. CDR3 nucleotides: TGTGCCAGCAGCAAATTCCAGGGGTCGCCTGGGGCCAACGTCCTGACTTTC.

The rearrangement links TRBV4-3 to TRBJ1-3; 7 bases align to TRBD1. CDR3 size: 17 residues. CDR1 is LGHNA and CDR2 is YSLEER in the germline V gene. J was trimmed by 6 bases and V by 0 bases; bases with no gene match: 11. CDR3 protein: CASSQDPEGGMENTIYF. CDR3 DNA sequence: TGCGCCAGCAGCCAAGATCCCGAAGGGGGCATGGAAAACACCATATATTTT.

The chain carries TRBV27 and TRBJ2-3, with TRBD1 as a possible D gene (7 bases). V lost 2 bases to trimming and J lost 3 bases, with 18 bases between them. Per germline, CDR1 MNHEY and CDR2 SMNVEV (reference sequence). This CDR3 region has 17 residues. CDR3 protein: CASSLGTGAGLTDTQYF. CDR3 DNA: TGTGCCAGCAGTTTAGGTACAGGGGCGGGGTTAACAGATACGCAGTATTTT.

The chain links TRBV5-1 to TRBJ1-1; TRBD1 might be the D (6 bases). Germline CDR1 reads SGHRS; CDR2 reads YFSETQ. The CDR3 contains 15 residues. Trimming left V 3 bases short and J 0 bases short, with 12 bases between. In nucleotides, the CDR3 is TGCGCCAGCAGCTCGACAGGATACATGAACACTGAAGCTTTCTTT. Protein product: CASSSTGYMNTEAFF.

This chain uses TRBV19 with TRBJ2-7; 10 bases map to TRBD2. CDR1 is LNHDA and CDR2 is SQIVND in the germline V gene (reference sequence). The CDR3 consists of 15 residues. Trimming cost V 3 bases and J 2 bases; bases outside gene matches: 4. The CDR3 reads CASSMGTSGAYEQYF. The DNA for the CDR3 is TGTGCCAGTAGTATGGGAACTAGCGGGGCCTACGAGCAGTACTTC. The whole variable domain, filled in from reference TRBV19 and TRBJ2-7, reads DGGITQSPKYLFRKEGQNVTLSCEQNLNHDAMYWYRQDPGQGLRLIYYSQIVNDFQKGDIAEGYSVSREKKESFPLTVTSAQKNPTAFYLCASSMGTSGAYEQYFGPGTRLTVT.

The chain has TRBV7-8 and TRBJ1-4, with D hard to call. The germline gives CDR1 SGHVS, CDR2 FQNEAQ. V gave up 5 bases and J gave up 11 bases, with 18 bases separating them. The CDR3 contains 14 residues. CDR3 bases: TGTGCCAGCAGCCCGGAGGCCCTTCTGGGCAAACTGTTTTTT. This codes for CASSPEALLGKLFF.

The chain carries TRBV5-4 and TRBJ2-1; 10 bases are a match to TRBD2. The ends lost 0 bases at V and 5 bases at J; junction bases unmatched: 2. This CDR3 has 15 residues. CDR1 SGHNT and CDR2 YYREEE come from the germline V gene (reference sequence). CDR3 nucleotides: TGTGCCAGCAGCTTGGGGCTAGCGGGAGACAATGAGCAGTTCTTC. It specifies CASSLGLAGDNEQFF.

The J gene is TRBJ2-7, the V gene TRBV6-5; TRBD1 agrees at 10 bases. The V and J ends lost 4 bases and 6 bases, in that order; junction bases with no gene match: 9. The CDR3 contains 15 residues. Germline CDR1 is MNHEY and CDR2 is SVGAGI. CDR3 protein: CASSSNRDRGLEQYF. CDR3 nucleotide sequence: TGTGCCAGCAGTTCCAACCGGGACAGGGGCCTCGAGCAGTACTTC.

This chain uses TRBV5-1 with TRBJ2-3; 8 bases line up with TRBD2. Germline V gene data show CDR1 as SGHRS and CDR2 as YFSETQ. V shed 1 base, J shed 3 bases, and the junction held 7 bases outside the gene matches. CDR3 size: 16 residues. CDR3 bases: TGCGCCAGCAGCTTGAGGACTGGCGGGAGGACAGATACGCAGTATTTT. This codes for CASSLRTGGRTDTQYF.

V gene TRBV18 combines with J gene TRBJ2-6; 7 bases are a match to TRBD1. CDR1 and CDR2 (germline): KGHSH, LQKENI. Trimming took 3 bases from V and 1 from J; bases not matched to a gene: 9. The CDR3 is 18 residues long. CDR3 in DNA: TGTGCCAGCTCACCTATGACAGGGCCAATTTCTGGGGCCAACGTCCTGACTTTC. Protein sequence: CASSPMTGPISGANVLTF.

The genes are TRBV27 and TRBJ1-1, with D tentatively TRBD1 (6 bases). Germline V gene sequence: CDR1 MNHEY, CDR2 SMNVEV (reference sequence). Trimming left V 0 bases short and J 6 bases short, with 8 bases between. This CDR3 has 13 amino acids. The CDR3 sequence: CASSLSSGAEAFF. The CDR3 DNA reads TGTGCCAGCAGTTTATCTTCAGGGGCTGAAGCTTTCTTT.